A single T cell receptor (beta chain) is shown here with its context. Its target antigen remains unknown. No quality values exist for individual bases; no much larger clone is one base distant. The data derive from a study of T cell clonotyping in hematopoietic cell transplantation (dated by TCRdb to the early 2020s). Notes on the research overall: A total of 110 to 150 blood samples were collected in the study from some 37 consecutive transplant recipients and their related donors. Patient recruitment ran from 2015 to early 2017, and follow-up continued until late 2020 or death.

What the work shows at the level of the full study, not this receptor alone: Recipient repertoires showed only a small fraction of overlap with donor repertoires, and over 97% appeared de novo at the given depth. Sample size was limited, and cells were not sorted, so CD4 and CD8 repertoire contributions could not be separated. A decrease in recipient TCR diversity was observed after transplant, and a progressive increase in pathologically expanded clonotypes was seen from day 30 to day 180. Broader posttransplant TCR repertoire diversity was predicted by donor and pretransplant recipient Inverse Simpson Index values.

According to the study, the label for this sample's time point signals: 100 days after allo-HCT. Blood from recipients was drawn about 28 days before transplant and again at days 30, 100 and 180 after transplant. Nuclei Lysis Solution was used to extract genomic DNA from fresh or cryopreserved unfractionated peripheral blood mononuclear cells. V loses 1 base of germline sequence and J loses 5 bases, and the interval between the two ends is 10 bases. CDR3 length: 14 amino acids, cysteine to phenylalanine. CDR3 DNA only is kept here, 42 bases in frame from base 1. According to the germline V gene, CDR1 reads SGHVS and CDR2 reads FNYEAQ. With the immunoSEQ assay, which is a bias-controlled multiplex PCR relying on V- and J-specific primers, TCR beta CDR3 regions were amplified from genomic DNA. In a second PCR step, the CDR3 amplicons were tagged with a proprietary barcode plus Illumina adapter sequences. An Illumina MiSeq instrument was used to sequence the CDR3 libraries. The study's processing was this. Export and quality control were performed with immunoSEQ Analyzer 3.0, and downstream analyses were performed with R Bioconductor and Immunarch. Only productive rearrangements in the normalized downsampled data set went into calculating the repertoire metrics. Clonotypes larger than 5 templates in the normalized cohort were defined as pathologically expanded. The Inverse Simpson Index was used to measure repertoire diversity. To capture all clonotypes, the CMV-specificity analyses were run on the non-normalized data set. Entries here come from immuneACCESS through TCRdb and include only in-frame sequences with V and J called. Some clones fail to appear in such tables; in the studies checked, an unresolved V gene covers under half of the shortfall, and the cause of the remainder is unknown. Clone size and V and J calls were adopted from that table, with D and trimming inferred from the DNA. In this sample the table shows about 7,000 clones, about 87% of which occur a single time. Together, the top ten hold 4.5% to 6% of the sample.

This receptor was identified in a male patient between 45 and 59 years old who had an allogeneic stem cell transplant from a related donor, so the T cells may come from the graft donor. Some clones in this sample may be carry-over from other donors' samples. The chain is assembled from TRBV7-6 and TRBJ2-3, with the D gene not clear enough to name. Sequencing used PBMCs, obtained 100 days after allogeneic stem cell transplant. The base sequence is TGTGCCAGCAGCTTAGTGAGTGACGGAGATACGCAGTATTTT. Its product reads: CASSLVSDGDTQYF.